The present TCR beta chain was sequenced within a study of T cell changes during pregnancy in multiple sclerosis. The assay was immunoSEQ multiplex PCR, and TCRdb's table has in-frame clones only and misses some. The repertoire holds roughly 61,000 clones, with over 85% as singletons. Trimming stripped 2 bases from V and 3 bases from J, with 11 bases between. Germline V gene data show CDR1 as LNHDA and CDR2 as SQIVND (reference sequence). CDR3 length: 14 amino acids. This clonotype originated in a female donor in good health, enrolled as a control in a pregnancy study. Specimen: peripheral blood, collected in the first trimester of pregnancy. This chain joins TRBV19 and TRBJ2-7, with D maybe TRBD2 (5 bases). The CDR3 DNA is TGTGCCAGTAGTATACGCGTCAGCGGCTACGAGCAGTACTTC. This gives the protein CASSIRVSGYEQYF.